The T cell receptor beta chain under discussion was sequenced for a study of blood T cell repertoires in COVID-19. Whole-study context: Samples taken during acute and convalescent COVID-19 were collected in the United States, Italy and Spain. The cDNA or gDNA used as material had been derived from T cells, B-cell-depleted T cells, or PBMCs.

V lost 2 bases and J lost 8; bases outside the gene matches: 10. The CDR3 is 16 residues long. The germline V gene encodes CDR1 MNHEY and CDR2 SVGAGI. In the original processing: Reference gene primer amplification yielded estimated nucleated cell counts. Libraries were prepared by immunoSEQ multiplex PCR; TCRdb keeps only in-frame clonotypes and omits some of them. From that table come the V and J calls and clone size; the DNA was used to work out D and trimming. The sample yields 110,000 to 150,000 clones, around 90% seen once. This rearrangement joins TRBV6-5 to TRBJ2-1; TRBD1 aligns across 9 bases. This clonotype was sampled from a human donor in a cohort sampled during active COVID-19. The sequenced sample consisted of peripheral blood. In DNA, the CDR3 is TGTGCCAGCAGTTACCCGCTGGGACAGGGAGGCTATGAGCAGTTCTTC. This codes for CASSYPLGQGGYEQFF.